This TCR beta chain comes out of a study of cytomegalovirus exposure and HLA in healthy donors. Study-wide points: As a later analysis showed, a missense DCLRE1C variant was linked to trimming of TCR beta V- and J-genes.

The PCR made use of 60 Vbeta and 13 Jbeta primers. Only in-frame clones appear in the TCRdb table, and some are missing; sequencing was by immunoSEQ multiplex PCR. The table shows 160,000 or so clones, with roughly 80% occurring only once. The V and J ends lost 3 bases and 2 bases, in that order; junction bases with no gene match: 4. Germline CDR1 and CDR2: LNHNV and YYDKDF (reference sequence). The CDR3 has 17 residues. About this clone itself: Its antigen remains unknown.

V is TRBV15 and J is TRBJ2-1, with 13 nucleotides matching TRBD2. The TCR originated in a man aged 30 to 39 in good health and CMV-seronegative. Material: PBMCs. The CDR3, as DNA: TGTGCCACCAGCAGGGAAGGGACTAGCGGGGCCTACAATGAGCAGTTCTTC. Amino acid sequence: CATSREGTSGAYNEQFF.